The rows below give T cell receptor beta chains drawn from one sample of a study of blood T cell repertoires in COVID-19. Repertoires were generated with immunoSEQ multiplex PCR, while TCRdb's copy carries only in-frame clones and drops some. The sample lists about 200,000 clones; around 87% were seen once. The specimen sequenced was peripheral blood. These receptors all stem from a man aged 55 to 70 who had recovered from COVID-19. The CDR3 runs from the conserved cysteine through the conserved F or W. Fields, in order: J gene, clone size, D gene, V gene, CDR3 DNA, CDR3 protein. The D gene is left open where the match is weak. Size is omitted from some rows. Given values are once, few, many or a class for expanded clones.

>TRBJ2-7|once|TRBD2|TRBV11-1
TGTGCCAGCAGCACCGGACTAGCGGGTGATGCCTACGAGCAGTACTTC
CASSTGLAGDAYEQYF
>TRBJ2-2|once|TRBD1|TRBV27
TGTGCCAGCAGTCCCACAGGGGGAACCGGGGAGCTGTTTTTT
CASSPTGGTGELFF
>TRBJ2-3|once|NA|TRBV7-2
TGTGCCAGCAGCTTAGCAGGAGGAAGCACAGATACGCAGTATTTT
CASSLAGGSTDTQYF
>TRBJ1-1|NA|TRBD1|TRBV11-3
TGTGCCAGCAGCTTCCTTCAGGGGGTGGAAAATGAAGCTTTCTTT
CASSFLQGVENEAFF
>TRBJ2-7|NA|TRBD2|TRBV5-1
TGCGCCAGCAGCTTAGGGTCGCTAGCGGGCGAGCAGTACTTC
CASSLGSLAGEQYF
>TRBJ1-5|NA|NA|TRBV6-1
TGTGCCAGCAGTGACCCCGCTGGGCCTGCCCAGCATTTT
CASSDPAGPAQHF
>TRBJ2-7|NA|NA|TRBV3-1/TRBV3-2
TGTGCCAGCAGCCCCAGGCGGGCTGCCGGCTCCTACGAGCAGTACTTC
CASSPRRAAGSYEQYF
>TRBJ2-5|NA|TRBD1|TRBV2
TGTGCCGGAAGGGACAGTCAAGAGACCCAGTACTTC
CAGRDSQETQYF
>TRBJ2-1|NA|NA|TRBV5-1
TGCGCCAGCAGTCTAGGGAGCTCCTACAATGAGCAGTTCTTC
CASSLGSSYNEQFF
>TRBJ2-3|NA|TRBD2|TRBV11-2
TGTGCCAGCAGCTCTCCGGGACTAGCGGGGGGGGGCACAGATACGCAGTATTTT
CASSSPGLAGGGTDTQYF
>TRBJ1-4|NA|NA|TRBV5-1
TGCGCCAGCAGCTTGCAGGGATTTAATGAAAAACTGTTTTTT
CASSLQGFNEKLFF
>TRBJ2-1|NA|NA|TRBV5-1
TGCGCCAGCAGCTCGCCTAATCACTACAATGAGCAGTTCTTC
CASSSPNHYNEQFF
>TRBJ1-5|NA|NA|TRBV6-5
TGTGCCAGCAGTCCCGACTACCAGGGGCAGCCCCAGCATTTT
CASSPDYQGQPQHF
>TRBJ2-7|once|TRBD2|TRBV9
TGTGCCAGCAGTCCGGTGAGGGGCGGGAGCTCCTACGAGCAGTACTTC
CASSPVRGGSSYEQYF
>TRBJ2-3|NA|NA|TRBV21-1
TGTGCCAGCAGCTTCAGGTGGGAGCGAGGGGATACGCAGTATTTT
CASSFRWERGDTQYF
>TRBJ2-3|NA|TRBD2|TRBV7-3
TGTGCCAGCAGCTTGGGACCTGGGAGGGCAGATACGCAGTATTTT
CASSLGPGRADTQYF
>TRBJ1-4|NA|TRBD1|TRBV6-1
TGTGCCAGCAGAGAACTGGCGTGGGCGGACAGGGCTTCTGAAAAACTGTTTTTT
CASRELAWADRASEKLFF
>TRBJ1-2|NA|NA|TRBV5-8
TGTGCCAGCAGCTTGCAGGGAGGGATAAACTATGGCTACACCTTC
CASSLQGGINYGYTF
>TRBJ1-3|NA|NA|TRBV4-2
TGTGCCAGCAGCCAACCTACACAGGTCCACTCTGGAAACACCATATATTTT
CASSQPTQVHSGNTIYF
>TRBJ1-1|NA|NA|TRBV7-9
TGTGCCAGCTGGGGAACAGGGTCGAGCACTGAAGCTTTCTTT
CASWGTGSSTEAFF